This T cell receptor beta chain was found in a study of beta chain features in type 1 diabetes. Study-level background: Patient and healthy donor groups were alike in age, gender and cell yields.

Expressed TCRB transcripts were sequenced, since all the RNA that had been isolated was reverse transcribed. TCRdb's copy holds only in-frame clones and misses some; the assay was immunoSEQ multiplex PCR. The sample includes 500,000 to 650,000 clones, over 10% of them seen just once. With regard to this clone: What it recognizes is unknown.

Study outcomes and limitations: TCRB CDR3s from Type 1 diabetes patients were moderately but significantly shorter in all four CD4+ subsets. Unsettled here was the matter of whether HLA type influences TCRB rearrangement.

There are 14 residues in the CDR3. The germline V gene encodes CDR1 MNHEY and CDR2 SVGAGI. Trimming removed 7 bases from V and 2 bases from J, with 13 bases in between. Sequencing was performed on naive CD4+ T cells from blood. This receptor was identified in a young man with type 1 diabetes. This rearrangement joins TRBV6-5 to TRBJ2-3; D might be TRBD1 or TRBD2, each matching 6 bases. The CDR3 nucleotides are TGTGCCAGCACCCAAGGGGGGCTCACAGATACGCAGTATTTT. It specifies CASTQGGLTDTQYF.